The entry that follows covers one T cell receptor (beta chain) sequence. This clonotype was seen repeatedly, ten times or more. Its recognized antigen is unknown. Nothing much larger sits one base from this clone, and base qualities are not available. The data stem from a study of regulatory T cells in long-lasting Graves disease (dated by TCRdb to about 2021). Some background on the complete study: In the newly diagnosed Graves' disease group, patients had been taking antithyroid drugs for less than 3 months. Persistent Graves' disease patients were compared with newly diagnosed Graves' disease patients by peripheral blood TCR sequencing and RNA sequencing. The study was conducted in China and was registered as a clinical trial. A total of around 35 samples underwent TCR sequencing, from around 13 patients with persistent Graves' disease and 20 or so patients with newly diagnosed Graves' disease.

The sample's time point label, decoded: newly diagnosed GD, antithyroid drugs for less than 3 months. RNA was extracted from PBMCs in TRIzol for both TCR sequencing and RNA sequencing. The diagnosis of Graves' disease followed American Thyroid Association guidelines. Recruitment of patients was carried out at an endocrinology department in Xi'an, China. Each patient gave around 9 milliliters of peripheral blood, collected in an EDTA anticoagulant tube. Ficoll Paque Plus density gradient separation was used to isolate PBMCs, and no additional T cell sorting was done. RNA quality was checked with an Agilent 2100 Bioanalyzer and agarose gel, and concentration with a NanoDrop 2000. The library was generated by multiplex PCR. The sequencing machine was an Illumina HiSeq 4000. TCR beta libraries were built with iRepertoire HTBI primers and Arm-PCR amplification of CDR3 regions. Gel purification was performed on PCR products prior to sequencing. From the authors' description of their analysis: Across samples, 60 to 70 TRBV and 13 to 15 TRBJ segments were identified and used for gene usage analysis of CDR3 amino acid clonotypes. Filtered high-quality paired reads were merged into contigs using COPE and FqMerger. BLAST was used to align contigs to IMGT TRBV, TRBD and TRBJ reference genes, and CDR3 was defined according to IMGT. Clonotypes above 0.1% frequency were classified as highly expanded clones. Shannon entropy was used to measure repertoire diversity, and the Gini coefficient was used to measure V-J evenness. Public clonotypes were defined as clonotypes shared by more than one individual. Clones were called with MiXCR by TCRdb after fastp trimmed the public reads at Q25, and only in-frame beta chains were retained. Each CDR3 protein appears once, grouped with its most common genes and DNA. None of the V and J calls come from the authors' own analysis; TCRdb made them. The table for this sample lists about 500,000 distinct CDR3 sequences; more than 10% of them were counted only once. The ten largest clonotypes hold 8% to 10% of the sample.

The CDR3 runs 12 amino acids, cysteine and phenylalanine included. Only the CDR3 DNA stays, 36 bases, in frame from base 1. Via the germline V gene (reference sequence), CDR1 is LNHDA and CDR2 SQIVND. Broader findings and caveats from the paper: The small sample size was acknowledged by the authors as a limitation that may reduce accuracy. Sequencing and analysis were limited to the TCR beta chain. A larger number of public clonotypes was shared among persistent patients (more than 2,500) than among newly diagnosed patients (more than 850). TRBV28, TRBJ1-2 and TRBJ2-5 were preferentially used in persistent disease, while TRBV20-1 and TRBJ2-1 were favored in newly diagnosed disease. Only peripheral blood was studied, because thyroid tissue, the primary lesion, was inaccessible. Compared with newly diagnosed patients, persistent Graves' disease patients had lower TCR Shannon entropy and fewer highly expanded clones, which suggests clonal expansion.

This sample also belongs to another study, concerning T cells in Graves' hyperthyroidism and ophthalmopathy. Looking at the second paper: A patient counted as having stable Graves' hyperthyroidism if no progression to ophthalmopathy occurred over 18 months of follow-up. Hyperthyroidism patients were newly diagnosed, with disease duration under 2 months, and aged 18 to 65 years. Exclusion was applied to patients with uncontrolled infections, other autoimmune diseases, pregnancy or lactation. Diagnoses were established on the basis of clinical symptoms, serum thyroxine and TRAb, thyroid ultrasound, and orbital computed tomography. For the first round of RT-PCR on the TCR CDR3, the HTBI primer set was used together with the Qiagen OneStep RT-PCR kit. Most expanded thyroid clonotypes (frequency above 0.001) were also detected in blood, a finding suggesting that blood repertoires may reflect thyroid immune responses. In cross-validation, a model built on a 13 V-J signature told ophthalmopathy apart from stable hyperthyroidism with under 90% sensitivity and around 81% specificity, and in testing the same model reached 80%/75%. In validation, the model predicted progression to ophthalmopathy with roughly 70% sensitivity and less than 80% specificity, a median of about six months before onset. To identify distinguishing TCR V-J signatures, a discovery cohort of around 100 patients was used, comprising some 45 with Graves' ophthalmopathy and around 57 with stable Graves' hyperthyroidism. Prospective prediction of ophthalmopathy was tested in an independent validation cohort of 18 to 20 hyperthyroidism patients and some 17 patients who later progressed to ophthalmopathy. For training and testing, the 80 to 100 patients in the discovery cohort were randomly divided in a 7:3 ratio. In addition, the study compared T-cell repertoires in thyroid tissue and in blood from roughly six Graves' hyperthyroidism patients. After blood sampling, hyperthyroidism patients were treated with methimazole at a starting dose of 30 mg daily, and ophthalmopathy patients were treated with high-dose intravenous methylprednisolone. The libraries were constructed in a second round of multiplex PCR and then size-selected and purified. Paired-end sequencing of the libraries was performed with 100 bp reads on an Illumina HiSeq2000. SOAPnuke was used to process the raw data, throwing out any read that contained adapters or uncalled bases, had a mean Phred below 15, or lacked an exact constant-primer or identifier match. COPE v1.2.5 was used to merge high-quality paired reads, and clonotypes were defined as unique nucleotide sequences. Clonotypes were aligned to IMGT TRBV, TRBD and TRBJ reference segments using MiTCR v1.1. The analysis was restricted to V-J combinations with a frequency above 0.0001, which together covered 99.2% of the repertoires. A TCS score was defined as the ratio of F50 (clonal expansion) to E x V (chaos), with BLOSUM62-based TCRdist applied between CDR3 peptides within each V-J. Welch's t-statistics and random forest reduced fewer than 550 V-J features to roughly 13, which were used in a naive Bayes classifier (R e1071). Sample size was not statistically predetermined, and investigators were not blinded to group allocation. According to the paper, TCR Vbeta CDR3 sequencing was carried out on approximately 140 peripheral blood samples, which came from under 50 ophthalmopathy, around 74 hyperthyroidism and some 17 progressor patients.

The chain is assembled from TRBV19 and TRBJ2-5; no D gene can be assigned with confidence. The last part of the DNA fits TRBJ2-1 better; the J call may be wrong. This specimen consisted of peripheral blood mononuclear cells (PBMCs), obtained at new diagnosis, from a patient treated with antithyroid drugs. This TCR derives from a woman younger than 45 with Graves disease. Donor details come from another sample of the same person, matched by shared clones. CDR3 reads: CASSIIPSEQFF. The nucleotides are TGTGCCAGTAGTATAATCCCCAGTGAGCAGTTCTTC.